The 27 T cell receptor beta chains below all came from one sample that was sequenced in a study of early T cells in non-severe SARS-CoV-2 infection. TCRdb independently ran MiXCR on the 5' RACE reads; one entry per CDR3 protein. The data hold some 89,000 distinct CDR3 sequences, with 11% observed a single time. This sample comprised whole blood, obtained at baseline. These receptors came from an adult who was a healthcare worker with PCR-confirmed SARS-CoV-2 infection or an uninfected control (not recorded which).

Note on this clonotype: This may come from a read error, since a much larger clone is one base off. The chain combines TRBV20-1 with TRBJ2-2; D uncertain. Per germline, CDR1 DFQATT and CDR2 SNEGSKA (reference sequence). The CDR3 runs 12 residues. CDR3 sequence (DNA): TGCAGTGCTAGAGCGAACACCTGGGAGCTGTTTTTT. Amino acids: CSARANTWELFF.

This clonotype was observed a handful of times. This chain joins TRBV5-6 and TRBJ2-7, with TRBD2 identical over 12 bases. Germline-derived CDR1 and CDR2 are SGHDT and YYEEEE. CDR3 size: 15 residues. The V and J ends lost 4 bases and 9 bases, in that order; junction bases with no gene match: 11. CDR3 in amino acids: CASSLMTSGSMRQYF. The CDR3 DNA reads TGTGCCAGCAGCCTGATGACTAGCGGGAGTATGCGGCAGTACTTC.

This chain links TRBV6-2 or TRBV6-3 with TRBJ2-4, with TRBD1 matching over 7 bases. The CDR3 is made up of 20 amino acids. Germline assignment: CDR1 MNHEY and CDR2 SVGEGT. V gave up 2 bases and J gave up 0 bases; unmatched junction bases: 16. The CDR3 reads CASSYATKSGTAVAKNIQYF. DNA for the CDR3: TGTGCCAGCAGTTACGCAACCAAATCCGGGACAGCAGTAGCCAAAAACATTCAGTACTTC.

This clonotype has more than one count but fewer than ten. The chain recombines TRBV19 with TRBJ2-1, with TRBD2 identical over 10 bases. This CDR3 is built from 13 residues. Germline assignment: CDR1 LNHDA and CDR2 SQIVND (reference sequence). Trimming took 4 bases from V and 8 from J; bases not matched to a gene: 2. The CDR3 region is CASSTSGSDEQFF. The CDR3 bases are TGTGCCAGTAGTACTAGCGGGAGCGATGAGCAGTTCTTC.

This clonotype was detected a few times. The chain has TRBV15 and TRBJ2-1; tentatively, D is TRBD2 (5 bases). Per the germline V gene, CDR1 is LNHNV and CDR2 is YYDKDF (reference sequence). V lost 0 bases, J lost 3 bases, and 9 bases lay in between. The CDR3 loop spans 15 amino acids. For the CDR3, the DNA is TGTGCCACCAGCAGAGATGGGAGCTTCTACAATGAGCAGTTCTTC. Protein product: CATSRDGSFYNEQFF.

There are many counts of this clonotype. The CDR3 region is CASSRDTDQTQHF. Here the CDR3 DNA reads TGTGCCAGCAGCCGGGACACGGACCAGACCCAGCATTTT. The J gene is TRBJ1-5, the V gene TRBV2; D might be TRBD1 (6 bases). Trimming left V 6 bases short and J 11 bases short, with 17 bases between. The CDR3 loop spans 13 amino acids. Germline lookup yields CDR1 SNHLY and CDR2 FYNNEI.

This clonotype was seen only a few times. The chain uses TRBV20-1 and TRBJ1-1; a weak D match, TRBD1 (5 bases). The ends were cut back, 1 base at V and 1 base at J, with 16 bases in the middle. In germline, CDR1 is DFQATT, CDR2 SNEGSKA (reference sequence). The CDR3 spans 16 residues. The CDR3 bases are TGCAGTGCTAGAGGGGGCAGGCCAATGGAGAACACTGAAGCTTTCTTT. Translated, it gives CSARGGRPMENTEAFF.

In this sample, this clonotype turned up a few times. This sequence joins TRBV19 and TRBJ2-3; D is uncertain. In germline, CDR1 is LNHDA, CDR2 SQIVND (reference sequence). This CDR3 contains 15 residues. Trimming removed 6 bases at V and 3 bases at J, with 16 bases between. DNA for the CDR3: TGTGCCAGTAGCACGGTTTACTCCCTAACAGATACGCAGTATTTT. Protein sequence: CASSTVYSLTDTQYF.

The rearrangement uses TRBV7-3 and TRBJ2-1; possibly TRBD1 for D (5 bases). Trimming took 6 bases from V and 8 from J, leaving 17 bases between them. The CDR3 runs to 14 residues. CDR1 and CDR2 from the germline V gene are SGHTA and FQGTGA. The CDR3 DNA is TGTGCCAGCAGTGCCAATGCAGGGATTGATGAGCAGTTCTTC. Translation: CASSANAGIDEQFF.

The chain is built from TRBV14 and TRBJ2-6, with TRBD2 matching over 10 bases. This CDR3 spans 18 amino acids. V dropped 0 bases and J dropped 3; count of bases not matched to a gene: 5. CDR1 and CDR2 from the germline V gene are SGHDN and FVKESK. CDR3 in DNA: TGTGCCAGCAGCCAAGAGGAGCGGGAGGGCCTTGGGGCCAACGTCCTGACTTTC. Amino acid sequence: CASSQEEREGLGANVLTF.

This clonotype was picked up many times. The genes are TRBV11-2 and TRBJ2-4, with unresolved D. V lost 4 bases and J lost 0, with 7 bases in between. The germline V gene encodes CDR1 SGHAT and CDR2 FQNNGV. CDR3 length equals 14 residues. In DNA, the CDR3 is TGTGCCAGCAGCTCCCGGTTAGCCAAAAACATTCAGTACTTC. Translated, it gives CASSSRLAKNIQYF.

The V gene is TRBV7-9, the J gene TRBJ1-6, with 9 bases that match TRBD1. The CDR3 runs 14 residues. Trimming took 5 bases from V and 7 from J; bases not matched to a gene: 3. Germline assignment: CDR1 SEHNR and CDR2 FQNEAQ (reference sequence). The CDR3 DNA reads TGTGCCAGCAGCCCGGGACAGGGCAATTCACCCCTCCACTTT. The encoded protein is CASSPGQGNSPLHF.

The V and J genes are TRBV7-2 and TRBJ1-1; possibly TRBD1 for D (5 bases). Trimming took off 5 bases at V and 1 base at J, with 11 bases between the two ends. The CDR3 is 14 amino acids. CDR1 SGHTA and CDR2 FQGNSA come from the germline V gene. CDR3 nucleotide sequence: TGTGCCAGCAGCGCCCACGGGGCGAACACTGAAGCTTTCTTT. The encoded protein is CASSAHGANTEAFF.

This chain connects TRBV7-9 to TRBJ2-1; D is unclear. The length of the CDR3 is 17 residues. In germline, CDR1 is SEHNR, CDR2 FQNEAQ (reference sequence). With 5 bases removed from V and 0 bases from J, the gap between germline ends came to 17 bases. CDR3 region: CASSPPRGASSYNEQFF. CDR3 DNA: TGTGCCAGCAGCCCCCCCCGAGGAGCGAGCTCCTACAATGAGCAGTTCTTC.

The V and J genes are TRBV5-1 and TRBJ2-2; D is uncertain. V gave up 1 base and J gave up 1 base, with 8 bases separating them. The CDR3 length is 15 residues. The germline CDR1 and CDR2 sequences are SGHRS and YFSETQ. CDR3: CASSLRPLNTGELFF. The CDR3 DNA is TGCGCCAGCAGCTTGAGGCCGTTGAACACCGGGGAGCTGTTTTTT.

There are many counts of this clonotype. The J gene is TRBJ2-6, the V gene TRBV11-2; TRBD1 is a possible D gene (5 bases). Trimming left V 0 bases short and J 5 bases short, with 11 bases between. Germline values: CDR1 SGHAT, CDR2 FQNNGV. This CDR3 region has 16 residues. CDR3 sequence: CASSLDWQGRANVLTF. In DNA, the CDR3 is TGTGCCAGCAGCTTAGATTGGCAGGGTCGGGCCAACGTCCTGACTTTC.

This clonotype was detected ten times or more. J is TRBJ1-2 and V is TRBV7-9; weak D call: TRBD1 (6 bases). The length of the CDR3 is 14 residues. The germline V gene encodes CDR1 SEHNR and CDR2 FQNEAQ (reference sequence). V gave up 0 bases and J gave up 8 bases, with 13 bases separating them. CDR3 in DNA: TGTGCCAGCAGCTTAGCTGTGGGGGCGGAGGGCTACACCTTC. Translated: CASSLAVGAEGYTF.

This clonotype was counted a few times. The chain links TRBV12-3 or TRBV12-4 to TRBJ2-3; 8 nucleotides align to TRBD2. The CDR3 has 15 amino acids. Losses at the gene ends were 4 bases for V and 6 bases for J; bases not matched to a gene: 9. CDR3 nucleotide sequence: TGTGCCAGCAGTTATCCAGCGGGAGTATCGGATACGCAGTATTTT. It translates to CASSYPAGVSDTQYF.

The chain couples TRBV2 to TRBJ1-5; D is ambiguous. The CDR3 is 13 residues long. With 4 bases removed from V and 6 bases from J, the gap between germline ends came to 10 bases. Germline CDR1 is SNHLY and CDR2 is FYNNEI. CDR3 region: CASSGGRGQPQHF. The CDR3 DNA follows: TGTGCCAGCAGTGGCGGGCGCGGTCAGCCCCAGCATTTT.

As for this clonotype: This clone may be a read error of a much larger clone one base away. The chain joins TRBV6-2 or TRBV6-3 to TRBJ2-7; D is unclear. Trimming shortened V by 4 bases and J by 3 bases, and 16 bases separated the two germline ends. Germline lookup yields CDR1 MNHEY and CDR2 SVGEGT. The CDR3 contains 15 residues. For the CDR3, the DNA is TGTGCCAGCAGTTCTCGGCGGCACACAGACTACGAGCAGTACTTC. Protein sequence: CASSSRRHTDYEQYF.

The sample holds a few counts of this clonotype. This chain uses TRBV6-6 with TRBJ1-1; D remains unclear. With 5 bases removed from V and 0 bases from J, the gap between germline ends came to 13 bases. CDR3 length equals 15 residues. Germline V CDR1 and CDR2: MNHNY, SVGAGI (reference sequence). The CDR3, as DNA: TGTGCCAGCAGTCACCGGACCCCGATGAACACTGAAGCTTTCTTT. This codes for CASSHRTPMNTEAFF.

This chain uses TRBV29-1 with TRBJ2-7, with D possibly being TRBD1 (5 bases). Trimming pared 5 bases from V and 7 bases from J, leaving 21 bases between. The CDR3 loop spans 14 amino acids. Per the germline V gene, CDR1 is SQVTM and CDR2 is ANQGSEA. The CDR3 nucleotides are TGCAGCGTTTCGACAGTGCATACGACTGAGGAGCAGTACTTC. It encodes CSVSTVHTTEEQYF.

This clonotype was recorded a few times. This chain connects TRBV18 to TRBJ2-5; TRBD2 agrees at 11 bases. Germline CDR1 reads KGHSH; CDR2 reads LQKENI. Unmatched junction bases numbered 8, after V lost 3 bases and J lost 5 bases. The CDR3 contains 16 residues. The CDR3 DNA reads TGTGCCAGCTCACCCCCAGGACTAGCGGGTTCTGAGACCCAGTACTTC. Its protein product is CASSPPGLAGSETQYF.

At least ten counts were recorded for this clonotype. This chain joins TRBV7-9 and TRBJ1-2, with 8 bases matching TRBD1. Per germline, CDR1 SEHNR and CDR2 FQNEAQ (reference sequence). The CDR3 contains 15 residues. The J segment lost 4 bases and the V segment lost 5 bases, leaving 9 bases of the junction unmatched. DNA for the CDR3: TGTGCCAGCAGCCCAAGGACAGGGATAGGCTATGGCTACACCTTC. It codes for CASSPRTGIGYGYTF.

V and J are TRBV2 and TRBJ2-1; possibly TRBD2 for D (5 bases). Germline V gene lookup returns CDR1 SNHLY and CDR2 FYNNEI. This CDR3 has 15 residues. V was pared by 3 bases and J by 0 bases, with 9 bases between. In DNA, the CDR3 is TGTGCCAGCAGTGAGAGGGTAGCCTCCTACAATGAGCAGTTCTTC. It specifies CASSERVASYNEQFF. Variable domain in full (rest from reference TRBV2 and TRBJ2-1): EPEVTQTPSHQVTQMGQEVILRCVPISNHLYFYWYRQILGQKVEFLVSFYNNEISEKSEIFDDQFSVERPDGSNFTLKIRSTKLEDSAMYFCASSERVASYNEQFFGPGTRLTVL.

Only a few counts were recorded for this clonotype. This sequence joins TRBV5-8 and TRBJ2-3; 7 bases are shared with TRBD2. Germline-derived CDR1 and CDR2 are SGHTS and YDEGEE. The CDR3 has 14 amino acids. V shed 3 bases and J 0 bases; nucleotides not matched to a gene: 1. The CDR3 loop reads CASSWEGSTDTQYF. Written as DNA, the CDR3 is TGTGCCAGCAGCTGGGAGGGCAGCACAGATACGCAGTATTTT.

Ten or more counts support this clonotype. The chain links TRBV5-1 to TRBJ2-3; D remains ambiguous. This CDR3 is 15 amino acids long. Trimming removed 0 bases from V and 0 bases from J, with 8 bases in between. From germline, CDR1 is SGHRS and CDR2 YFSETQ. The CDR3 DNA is TGCGCCAGCAGCTTGGCCGCGCGGAGCACAGATACGCAGTATTTT. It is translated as CASSLAARSTDTQYF.